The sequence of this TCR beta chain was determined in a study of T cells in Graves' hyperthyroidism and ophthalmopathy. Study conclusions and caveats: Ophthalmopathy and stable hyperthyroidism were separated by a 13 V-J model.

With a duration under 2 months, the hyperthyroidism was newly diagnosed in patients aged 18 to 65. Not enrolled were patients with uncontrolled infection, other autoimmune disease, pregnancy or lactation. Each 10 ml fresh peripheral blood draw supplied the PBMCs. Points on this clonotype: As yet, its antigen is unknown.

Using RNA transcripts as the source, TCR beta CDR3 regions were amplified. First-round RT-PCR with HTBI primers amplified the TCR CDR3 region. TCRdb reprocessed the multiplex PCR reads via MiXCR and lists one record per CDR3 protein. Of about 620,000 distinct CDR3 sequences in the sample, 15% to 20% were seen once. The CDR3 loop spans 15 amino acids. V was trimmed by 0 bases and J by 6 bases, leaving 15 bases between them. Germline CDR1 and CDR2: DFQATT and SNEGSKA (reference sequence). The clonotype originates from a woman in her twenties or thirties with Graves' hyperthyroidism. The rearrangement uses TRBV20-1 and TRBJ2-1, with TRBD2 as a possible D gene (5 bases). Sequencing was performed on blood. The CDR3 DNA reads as TGCAGTGCTAGAGATAGTAGAGGGAGTGGCAATGAGCAGTTCTTC. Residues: CSARDSRGSGNEQFF.